The sequence of this T cell receptor (beta chain) was determined in a study of a mutant IDH1 vaccine in newly diagnosed glioma. The wider study: Vaccines were begun 4-6 weeks after radiotherapy alone, or with temozolomide cycles. Every participant had undergone radiotherapy, temozolomide, or both before, and most underwent both. Study results and caveats: It seemed that pseudoprogression was not linked to changes in the top peripheral T cell clonotypes.

Time point in this sample: week 23, last vaccination. Doses consisted of 300 ug of mutant IDH1 20-mer peptide each, paired with topical imiquimod. Each astrocytoma in the donors was new, WHO grade 3 or 4, IDH1-mutant and ATRX-lost. For this clone: Its antigen is currently unknown.

TCRdb's copy holds only in-frame clones and misses some; the assay was immunoSEQ multiplex PCR. This sample has some 33,000 clones, with approximately 90% found just once. Trimming left V 3 bases short and J 3 bases short, with 21 bases between. This CDR3 has 17 amino acids. CDR1 and CDR2 from the germline V gene are GTSNPN and SVGIG (reference sequence). Material: PBMCs, obtained from a glioma patient whose treatment included an IDH1 peptide vaccine. The chain combines TRBV30 with TRBJ1-3, with a possible D match to TRBD1 (5 bases). The TCR was taken from a man between 40 and 49 years old with glioma. In nucleotides, the CDR3 is TGTGCCTGGAGCCTCCCCGCTGGGGCCCTGAGTGGAAACACCATATATTTT. Protein product: CAWSLPAGALSGNTIYF.